These T cell receptor beta chains were read from a single sample in a study of shared clonotypes between healthy human individuals. Here immunoSEQ multiplex PCR was the method, and the copy in TCRdb shows in-frame clones only, minus some. The sample has fewer than 600,000 clones; about 85% are singletons. The sequencing input was PBMCs. The receptors derive from a woman in her thirties or forties in good health. Some clones in this sample may be carry-over from other donors' samples. The CDR3 runs from the conserved cysteine through the conserved F or W. D genes are given only for firm matches. Size tells how often a clone was seen (once, few, many) or the class of an expanded clone, and some rows leave it out.

>TRBV6-5|.|.|13|TRBJ2-7
TGTGCCAGCAGTTACATTAGGGCCGGCGAGCAGTACTTC
CASSYIRAGEQYF
>TRBV7-2|medium-sized|TRBD2|17|TRBJ2-1
TGTGCCAGCAGCATAAACGGACTAGCGGGAGGCTACAATGAGCAGTTCTTC
CASSINGLAGGYNEQFF
>TRBV15|.|.|14|TRBJ2-7
TGTGCCACCAGCAGAGATCCAGGGATGTACGAGCAGTACTTC
CATSRDPGMYEQYF
>TRBV2|once|TRBD2|13|TRBJ2-7
TGTGCCAGCGGGGGACTAGCGGGAGGAGGGCAGTACTTC
CASGGLAGGGQYF
>TRBV11-2|.|.|15|TRBJ1-2
TGTGCCAGCAGCTCGTTACTCCAGGGTGGCTATGGCTACACCTTC
CASSSLLQGGYGYTF
>TRBV30|few|.|13|TRBJ2-5
TGTGCCTGGAGCGCTAGAGGAGGGGGGACCCAGTACTTC
CAWSARGGGTQYF
>TRBV28|.|.|13|TRBJ1-1
TGTGCCAGCAGTTTATCCACATGGGGTGAAGCTTTCTTT
CASSLSTWGEAFF
>TRBV7-9|.|.|15|TRBJ1-3
TGTGCCAGCAGCCGAACCAGGGACTCTGGAAACACCATATATTTT
CASSRTRDSGNTIYF
>TRBV9|once|.|13|TRBJ2-1
TGTGCCAGCAGCGTAGGTAGCGAGACTGAGCAGTTCTTC
CASSVGSETEQFF
>TRBV11-2|.|TRBD2|16|TRBJ2-3
TGTGCCAGCAGCCCCCTCCTGGCGGGAGAGGGTGGTACGCAGTATTTT
CASSPLLAGEGGTQYF
>TRBV7-6|.|.|13|TRBJ2-7
TGTGCCAGCAGCTTAGTCAGGGCATACGAGCAGTACTTC
CASSLVRAYEQYF
>TRBV18|.|.|9|TRBJ2-3
TGTGCCAGCTCACCGGGTCGGGCCTTT
CASSPGRAF
>TRBV9|.|TRBD2|15|TRBJ2-3
TGTGCCAGCAGCGTAGTGGCTAGCGGTAGGGATACGCAGTATTTT
CASSVVASGRDTQYF
>TRBV29-1|.|.|12|TRBJ2-7
TGCAGCGTCGCAAGCTCATCCTACGAGCAGTACTTC
CSVASSSYEQYF
>TRBV7-8|once|TRBD1|15|TRBJ2-1
TGTGCCAGCACCGAGGGGACAGGGCACGGAGTTGAGCAGTTCTTC
CASTEGTGHGVEQFF
>TRBV14|.|.|16|TRBJ2-7
TGTGCCAGCAGCCCCAAGGGAGGAGGGAGAACCCACGAGCAGTACTTC
CASSPKGGGRTHEQYF
>TRBV2|few|.|15|TRBJ1-1
TGTGCCAGCACCCCCTCGGGACACGAGAACACTGAAGCTTTCTTT
CASTPSGHENTEAFF
>TRBV20-1|once|.|11|TRBJ1-1
TGCAGTGCCCGGGGCGGGACCGAAGCTTTCTTT
CSARGGTEAFF
>TRBV18|few|.|14|TRBJ1-1
TGTGCCAGCTCACCAGGCGTATCGTCCACTGAAGCTTTCTTT
CASSPGVSSTEAFF
>TRBV4-1|once|TRBD2|17|TRBJ2-1
TGCGCCAGCAGCCAAGAGGGACGCGGACTAGTCTACAATGAGCAGTTCTTC
CASSQEGRGLVYNEQFF
>TRBV7-3|.|TRBD2|15|TRBJ2-7
TGTGCCAGCAGCGCGGGACTAGCAATTGGTGGCGAGCAGTACTTC
CASSAGLAIGGEQYF
>TRBV28|.|.|12|TRBJ1-2
TGTGCCAGCAGATCCGGGACGTCTGGCTACACCTTC
CASRSGTSGYTF
>TRBV11-2|.|TRBD2|18|TRBJ2-7
TGTGCCAGCAGCTTAGATAGCACCGGGACTAGCGTGGTCTACGAGCAGTACTTC
CASSLDSTGTSVVYEQYF
>TRBV10-3|.|.|14|TRBJ2-3
TGTGCCACAACTCACCCACCATCATGGGATACGCAGTATTTT
CATTHPPSWDTQYF
>TRBV5-5|.|TRBD2|19|TRBJ2-2
TGTGCCAGCAGCTTGAGGTACCCTAGCGGGAGGGCCGGTGGCGGGGAGCTGTTTTTT
CASSLRYPSGRAGGGELFF
>TRBV7-3|once|.|15|TRBJ1-3
TGTGCCAGCAGCCTAACAGTAGGGGCTGGAAACACCATATATTTT
CASSLTVGAGNTIYF
>TRBV9|.|TRBD1|15|TRBJ1-1
TGTGCCAGCAGCGGCGACGGGACAGGGTACACTGAAGCTTTCTTT
CASSGDGTGYTEAFF
>TRBV2|many|TRBD2|16|TRBJ2-7
TGTGCCAGCAGTGAAGTCGGGTCTAGCGGGGACAAGGAGCAGTACTTC
CASSEVGSSGDKEQYF
>TRBV6-1|.|.|15|TRBJ2-1
TGTGCCAGCAGTGAATTCGCGGGATCCTACAATGAGCAGTTCTTC
CASSEFAGSYNEQFF
>TRBV30|.|TRBD1|13|TRBJ2-1
TGTGCCTGGAGTGGGACAGGGGCCAATGAGCAGTTCTTC
CAWSGTGANEQFF
>TRBV30|once|.|14|TRBJ2-1
TGTGCCTGGAGTGTGGGTAGCTCCTACAATGAGCAGTTCTTC
CAWSVGSSYNEQFF
>TRBV6-4|.|TRBD2|16|TRBJ2-3
TGTGCCAGCAGTGCCCGTAGCGGGGGGGGCCCAGATACGCAGTATTTT
CASSARSGGGPDTQYF
>TRBV29-1|.|.|12|TRBJ1-1
TGCAGCGTTGTAAGAGACCGCCTTGAAGCTTTCTTT
CSVVRDRLEAFF
>TRBV7-8|.|TRBD1|18|TRBJ1-1
TGTGCCAGCAGCTTCCTGCCGGGACAGGGGCTTATGAACACTGAAGCTTTCTTT
CASSFLPGQGLMNTEAFF
>TRBV7-2|.|.|15|TRBJ2-3
TGTGCCAGCAGCTTAGAGGGACGTAGCACAGATACGCAGTATTTT
CASSLEGRSTDTQYF
>TRBV25-1|.|.|13|TRBJ2-3
TGTGCCAGCAGTGGTTTGATCACAGATACGCAGTATTTT
CASSGLITDTQYF
>TRBV7-3|medium-sized|TRBD1|13|TRBJ1-6
TGTGCCAGCAGCACGGGACAGAATTCACCCCTCCACTTT
CASSTGQNSPLHF
>TRBV5-1|few|TRBD2|14|TRBJ2-5
TGCGCCAGCAGTCATGGACTAGCGGGGGAGACCCAGTACTTC
CASSHGLAGETQYF
>TRBV27|.|.|15|TRBJ2-2
TGTGCCAGCAGTGGGGGGGACAATCCTACCGGGGAGCTGTTTTTT
CASSGGDNPTGELFF
>TRBV5-6|few|TRBD2|16|TRBJ2-7
TGTGCCAGCAGCTTCGGGGGACTAGCGGGAGGAGGCGAGCAGTACTTC
CASSFGGLAGGGEQYF
>TRBV6-4|.|TRBD2|17|TRBJ2-2
TGTGCCAGCAGTGACTCGAGGACTAGCGGGAGCCTCGGGGAGCTGTTTTTT
CASSDSRTSGSLGELFF
>TRBV25-1|once|.|16|TRBJ2-7
TGTGCCAGCAGTGATGGAGGGCGGGGGCAGCGCTACGAGCAGTACTTC
CASSDGGRGQRYEQYF
>TRBV6-5|.|.|14|TRBJ1-1
TGTGCCAGCAGTCCCGGGGGGTTGGGCACTGAAGCTTTCTTT
CASSPGGLGTEAFF
>TRBV2|.|TRBD1|15|TRBJ2-5
TGTGCCAGCACCAAACCGGGACAGGGAATAGAGACCCAGTACTTC
CASTKPGQGIETQYF
>TRBV29-1|.|.|13|TRBJ2-3
TGCAGCGTTGAAGAAGGAGGGTTCGGTGGGCAGTATTTT
CSVEEGGFGGQYF
>TRBV2|.|.|15|TRBJ2-7
TGTGCCAGCAGTGAAAGGTCAGGGGCTATCTACGAGCAGTACTTC
CASSERSGAIYEQYF
>TRBV5-1|.|.|15|TRBJ2-2
TGCGCCAGCAGCTTGGTGTTTGGGGAGACCGGGGAGCTGTTTTTT
CASSLVFGETGELFF
>TRBV5-6|.|TRBD2|14|TRBJ2-7
TGTGCCAGCAGCTCCCTAGCGGGACACTACGAGCAGTACTTC
CASSSLAGHYEQYF
>TRBV27|.|.|13|TRBJ1-4
TGTGCCAGCAGTCCCCTCCCCAATGAAAAACTGTTTTTT
CASSPLPNEKLFF
>TRBV11-1|.|.|13|TRBJ2-7
TGTGCCAGCAGCCCTAGACAGGACTACGAGCAGTACTTC
CASSPRQDYEQYF
>TRBV18|.|.|14|TRBJ2-7
TGTGCCAGCTCTGAGCGGCAGGGCTTTCAGGAGCAGTACTTC
CASSERQGFQEQYF
>TRBV7-8|.|TRBD1|15|TRBJ1-2
TGTGCCAGCAGCTCGCTACAGGGGCCGTTCTATGGCTACACCTTC
CASSSLQGPFYGYTF
>TRBV9|.|.|17|TRBJ2-3
TGTGCCAGCAGCGTGAAGTCCGGCGGGACTTACACAGATACGCAGTATTTT
CASSVKSGGTYTDTQYF
>TRBV29-1|once|TRBD2|15|TRBJ2-7
TGCAGCGTGGGGTCTAGCGGGAGTTTCTCCTACGAGCAGTACTTC
CSVGSSGSFSYEQYF
>TRBV5-6|.|.|14|TRBJ1-4
TGTGCCAGCAGCTTGGTGTCGGCAAATGAAAAACTGTTTTTT
CASSLVSANEKLFF
>TRBV4-2|few|TRBD2|14|TRBJ2-1
TGTGCCAGCAGCCATAGCGGGAACTACAATGAGCAGTTCTTC
CASSHSGNYNEQFF
>TRBV5-1|.|TRBD1|17|TRBJ2-5
TGCGCCAGCAGCTTGTCTCCATCCGGGACAGCCCAAGAGACCCAGTACTTC
CASSLSPSGTAQETQYF
>TRBV5-1|.|TRBD2|13|TRBJ2-4
TGCGCCAGCAGCTTGACTAGCGGGGAAAAGGAGTACTTC
CASSLTSGEKEYF
>TRBV28|.|.|16|TRBJ1-2
TGTGCCAGCAGTTTGGCAGGGGCTTTGGATAACTATGGCTACACCTTC
CASSLAGALDNYGYTF